The 19 T cell receptor beta chains given below trace back to one sample, sequenced in a study of long-term antiretroviral therapy in people with HIV. Survey-level immunoSEQ v3.0 assays were run. Clones were read by immunoSEQ multiplex PCR, and TCRdb kept only the in-frame ones, dropping some. The sample has 25,000 to 35,000 clones; 85% to 90% are singletons. The source material was unsorted PBMCs, sampled 1.8 years after starting antiretroviral therapy. The receptors stem from a woman in her late teens or twenties with HIV.

The CDR3 here is CASSRPGFEAFF. The CDR3 bases are TGTGCCAGCAGCCGCCCAGGATTTGAAGCTTTCTTT. V gene TRBV7-9 combines with J gene TRBJ1-1; D is ambiguous. The V end lost 5 bases, the J end lost 7 bases, and 11 bases lay between the germline ends. The germline gives CDR1 SEHNR, CDR2 FQNEAQ (reference sequence). This CDR3 comprises 12 residues.

The chain links TRBV6-1 to TRBJ2-7; 7 bases fit TRBD2. Germline assignment: CDR1 MNHNS and CDR2 SASEGT. The CDR3 totals 14 residues. With V trimmed by 6 bases and J by 5 bases, 10 bases remained unmatched. DNA for the CDR3: TGTGCCAGCAGGCCGATAGCGGGTAGGAACGAGCAGTACTTC. Translating it yields CASRPIAGRNEQYF.

This clone was recorded a few times. Other DNA sequences in this sample translate to the same CDR3. The gene calls are TRBV7-9 and TRBJ2-7; 11 positions agree with TRBD1. Germline assignment: CDR1 SEHNR and CDR2 FQNEAQ (reference sequence). J was trimmed by 2 bases and V by 5 bases; bases with no gene match: 5. The CDR3 loop spans 15 amino acids. The CDR3 is CASSQRDRGAYEQYF. CDR3 nucleotide sequence: TGTGCCAGCAGCCAAAGGGACAGGGGGGCCTACGAGCAGTACTTC.

The V call is TRBV27, the J call TRBJ2-5, with TRBD1 matching over 7 bases. The J segment lost 5 bases and the V segment lost 6 bases, leaving 15 bases of the junction unmatched. Germline assignment: CDR1 MNHEY and CDR2 SMNVEV (reference sequence). CDR3 length equals 16 residues. This CDR3 is CASSPYQDRATETQYF. CDR3 bases: TGTGCCAGCAGCCCATATCAAGACAGGGCGACGGAGACCCAGTACTTC.

This rearrangement joins TRBV10-3 to TRBJ2-7; the match to TRBD1 covers 8 bases. The CDR3 spans 14 residues. V shed 7 bases and J 4 bases; nucleotides not matched to a gene: 9. Germline CDR1 is ENHRY and CDR2 is SYGVKD. CDR3 sequence: CAIKKTGGDYEQYF. In nucleotides, the CDR3 is TGTGCCATCAAGAAAACAGGGGGTGATTACGAGCAGTACTTC.

The chain employs TRBV27 and TRBJ2-3; 11 bases are a match to TRBD2. The V gene's germline CDR1 is MNHEY and CDR2 SMNVEV (reference sequence). V gave up 1 base and J gave up 3 bases; unmatched junction bases: 9. The CDR3 totals 18 residues. For the CDR3, the DNA is TGTGCCAGCAGTTTATGGGGGGTTAGCGGGAGGGTAACAGATACGCAGTATTTT. As protein: CASSLWGVSGRVTDTQYF.

The chain employs TRBV7-9 and TRBJ2-1; 14 bases line up with TRBD2. CDR3 length: 16 amino acids. In germline, CDR1 is SEHNR, CDR2 FQNEAQ (reference sequence). Trimming took 5 bases from V and 7 from J; bases not matched to a gene: 7. The CDR3 DNA sequence: TGTGCCAGCAGCCCCCAGGGACTAGCGGGAGCTAATGAGCAGTTCTTC. This codes for CASSPQGLAGANEQFF.

This clone was seen a handful of times. The rearrangement links TRBV11-2 to TRBJ2-7; 10 bases align to TRBD2. V gave up 3 bases and J gave up 3 bases; unmatched junction bases: 14. This CDR3 contains 18 residues. Germline V CDR1 and CDR2: SGHAT, FQNNGV. The CDR3: CASSFPRASGRRIYEQYF. DNA for the CDR3: TGTGCCAGCAGCTTCCCGAGGGCTAGCGGGAGAAGAATCTACGAGCAGTACTTC. Using reference TRBV11-2 and TRBJ2-7 for the parts outside the CDR3, the full variable domain is EAGVAQSPRYKIIEKRQSVAFWCNPISGHATLYWYQQILGQGPKLLIQFQNNGVVDDSQLPKDRFSAERLKGVDSTLKIQPAKLEDSAVYLCASSFPRASGRRIYEQYFGPGTRLTVT.

The chain recombines TRBV6-1 with TRBJ1-2; maybe TRBD1 (5 bases). Trimming removed 0 bases at V and 6 bases at J, with 14 bases between. The V gene's germline CDR1 is MNHNS and CDR2 SASEGT. This CDR3 has 15 residues. This CDR3 reads CASSEAPSGGNGYTF. The CDR3 nucleotides read TGTGCCAGCAGTGAAGCCCCATCGGGGGGGAATGGCTACACCTTC.

This clone was picked up one time. This sequence joins TRBV28 and TRBJ2-1; D gene uncertain. The CDR3 covers 11 residues. Germline CDR1 reads MDHEN; CDR2 reads SYDVKM. V was pared by 5 bases and J by 9 bases, with 8 bases between. The CDR3 sequence is CASSPLIEQFF. The CDR3 DNA reads as TGTGCCAGCAGTCCCCTAATTGAGCAGTTCTTC.

The chain couples TRBV9 to TRBJ2-3; either TRBD1 or TRBD2 may fit D (5 bases each). V was clipped by 2 bases and J by 1 base, with 11 bases between them. The CDR3 is 15 residues long. Germline assignment: CDR1 SGDLS and CDR2 YYNGEE. In DNA, the CDR3 is TGTGCCAGCAGCGTCGGGGCCGGGGGCACAGATACGCAGTATTTT. It specifies CASSVGAGGTDTQYF.

This clone has only one observation. V and J are TRBV27 and TRBJ2-5, with D tentatively TRBD2 (5 bases). CDR1 MNHEY and CDR2 SMNVEV come from the germline V gene (reference sequence). V dropped 5 bases and J dropped 4 bases, with 8 bases sitting between them. The CDR3 has 12 residues. The CDR3 protein is CASSAGGETQYF. The DNA of the CDR3 is TGTGCCAGCAGTGCCGGAGGAGAGACCCAGTACTTC.

The chain carries TRBV18 and TRBJ1-1; D is perhaps TRBD1 (5 bases). The CDR3 runs to 15 residues. Trimming stripped 5 bases from V and 5 bases from J, with 18 bases between. Germline CDR1 reads KGHSH; CDR2 reads LQKENI. The CDR3 nucleotides are TGTGCCAGCTCATCTCTTCAACCTCGACAGACTGAAGCTTTCTTT. As protein: CASSSLQPRQTEAFF.

The chain is built from TRBV5-1 and TRBJ2-3; 8 bases align to TRBD1. CDR1 and CDR2 from the germline V gene are SGHRS and YFSETQ. The CDR3 totals 15 residues. The V segment lost 4 bases and the J segment 3 bases; nucleotides outside the gene matches: 7. CDR3 amino acids: CASSQGAGGTDTQYF. In nucleotides, the CDR3 is TGCGCCAGCAGCCAGGGGGCTGGAGGGACAGATACGCAGTATTTT. The full variable domain, completed using reference TRBV5-1 and TRBJ2-3, is KAGVTQTPRYLIKTRGQQVTLSCSPISGHRSVSWYQQTPGQGLQFLFEYFSETQRNKGNFPGRFSGRQFSNSRSEMNVSTLELGDSALYLCASSQGAGGTDTQYFGPGTRLTVL.

V is TRBV2 and J is TRBJ2-5; 7 nucleotides line up with TRBD1. With the DNA end fitting TRBJ2-7 better, the J assignment may be wrong. Germline CDR1 SNHLY, CDR2 FYNNEI. The CDR3 spans 14 residues. CDR3 protein: CASRKGAPTYEQYF. The DNA of the CDR3 is TGTGCCAGCAGGAAGGGGGCGCCCACCTACGAGCAGTACTTC.

The gene calls are TRBV29-1 and TRBJ1-1; D gene ambiguous. The germline V gene has CDR1 SQVTM and CDR2 ANQGSEA. The CDR3 spans 17 residues. Deletions cut 3 bases from V and 0 bases from J, with 20 bases between. The CDR3 region has the DNA TGCAGCGTTGATCCGCGGACGGGGTGGACCATGAACACTGAAGCTTTCTTT. As protein: CSVDPRTGWTMNTEAFF.

The chain carries TRBV5-1 and TRBJ2-5; D is uncertain. The germline CDR1 and CDR2 sequences are SGHRS and YFSETQ. V dropped 0 bases and J dropped 5 bases, with 8 bases sitting between them. The CDR3 extends over 13 amino acids. Here the CDR3 reads CASSLGEGETQYF. CDR3 in DNA: TGCGCCAGCAGCTTGGGTGAAGGGGAGACCCAGTACTTC.

This clone has only one observation. V gene TRBV14 combines with J gene TRBJ1-1; D possibly corresponds to TRBD1 (6 bases). The V gene lost 6 bases and the J gene lost 6 bases, with 11 bases spanning the gap. CDR1 is SGHDN and CDR2 is FVKESK in the germline V gene. There are 12 residues in the CDR3. In DNA, the CDR3 is TGTGCCAGCAGTGGACAGTTCTCTGAAGCTTTCTTT. Translation: CASSGQFSEAFF.

This chain uses TRBV6-5 with TRBJ1-1; 10 bases are a match to TRBD1. Germline V gene sequence: CDR1 MNHEY, CDR2 SVGAGI. The V gene end was trimmed by 4 bases and the J gene end by 4 bases; junction bases not matched to a gene: 3. CDR3 length equals 14 residues. CDR3 loop: CASSFGQGGTEAFF. The CDR3 DNA follows: TGTGCCAGCAGTTTTGGACAGGGGGGCACTGAAGCTTTCTTT.